Shown below are 32 T cell receptor beta chains from a single sample sequenced in a study of T cells after yellow fever vaccination. TCRdb re-called the 5' RACE reads with MiXCR, one entry per CDR3 protein. Of 100,000 to 150,000 distinct CDR3 sequences listed, 15% are singletons. Here the sequenced sample was CD8+ T cells sorted from PBMCs, taken 5 days after the yellow fever booster vaccination. The source is a man aged 18 to 35 who received the YFV17D yellow fever vaccine.

This sequence joins TRBV2 and TRBJ2-1, with TRBD2 matching 8 bases. The CDR3 has 13 residues. Germline V gene lookup returns CDR1 SNHLY and CDR2 FYNNEI. The ends lost 3 bases at V and 7 bases at J; junction bases unmatched: 2. CDR3 loop: CASSDGGGNEQFF. The CDR3 region has the DNA TGTGCCAGCAGTGACGGGGGGGGGAATGAGCAGTTCTTC.

This clonotype appeared many times. The chain employs TRBV7-9 and TRBJ2-7; D tentatively fits TRBD1 or TRBD2 (5 bases each). The length of the CDR3 is 16 residues. Germline loops: CDR1 SEHNR, CDR2 FQNEAQ (reference sequence). Trimming removed 5 bases at V and 5 bases at J, with 22 bases between. CDR3 region: CASSGTLLQVSNEQYF. CDR3 sequence (DNA): TGTGCCAGCAGCGGGACCCTCTTACAGGTTTCAAACGAGCAGTACTTC.

This chain joins TRBV12-3 or TRBV12-4 and TRBJ2-2; no firm D call. The CDR3 totals 11 residues. V lost 5 bases and J 8 bases, leaving 6 bases between the germline ends. The CDR3 protein is CASSGPGELFF. As DNA, the CDR3 is TGTGCCAGCAGTGGACCTGGGGAGCTGTTTTTT.

This clonotype has at least ten counts. CDR3 nucleotides: TGCGCCAGCAGCCAATTTTCTCCGGGACAGGGATTTACCTACGAGCAGTACTTC. Translating it yields CASSQFSPGQGFTYEQYF. The chain carries TRBV4-1 and TRBJ2-7; 9 nucleotides agree with TRBD1. Trimming cost V 2 bases and J 2 bases; bases outside gene matches: 13. CDR1 and CDR2 (germline): MGHRA, YSYEKL. This CDR3 comprises 18 residues.

This clonotype has just a few counts. The chain carries TRBV7-9 and TRBJ2-3; D gene uncertain. Between the trimmed V and J ends, which lost 6 bases and 4 bases, there was a span of 17 bases. The CDR3 totals 15 residues. Germline CDR1 and CDR2: SEHNR and FQNEAQ (reference sequence). This CDR3 is CASRSARLGSDTQYF. In nucleotides, the CDR3 is TGTGCCAGCAGATCGGCCCGCCTGGGGTCAGATACGCAGTATTTT.

V gene TRBV4-1 combines with J gene TRBJ1-1, with 8 bases matching TRBD1. CDR3 length equals 13 residues. The germline CDR1 and CDR2 sequences are MGHRA and YSYEKL. V lost 7 bases and J lost 5; bases outside the gene matches: 6. The DNA of the CDR3 is TGCGCCAGCACCACAACAGGGGGTACTGAAGCTTTCTTT. This sequence encodes CASTTTGGTEAFF.

This clonotype appeared a few times. The rearrangement links TRBV10-1 to TRBJ2-7; no clear D. V gave up 0 bases and J gave up 5 bases, with 14 bases separating them. The CDR3 sequence is 15 residues long. Germline V gene sequence: CDR1 WNHNN, CDR2 SYGVQD (reference sequence). CDR3 bases: TGCGCCAGCAGTGAGTCCCCCTCTGGATTGGACGAGCAGTACTTC. Translated: CASSESPSGLDEQYF.

This clonotype was seen more than once but under ten times. The chain recombines TRBV5-5 with TRBJ2-7; D is undetermined. The V gene's germline CDR1 is SGHKS and CDR2 YYEKEE (reference sequence). CDR3 length equals 17 residues. Trimming cost V 0 bases and J 4 bases, with 20 bases left between them. The CDR3 nucleotides read TGTGCCAGCAGCTTGGAGGCAGGTTCTACCCCTCGGTACGAGCAGTACGTC. Its translation is CASSLEAGSTPRYEQYV.

This clonotype was picked up one time. The V gene is TRBV12-3 or TRBV12-4, the J gene TRBJ2-7; the D call may be TRBD1 or TRBD2 (7 bases each). CDR3 length: 15 residues. Trimming shortened V by 2 bases and J by 6 bases, and 17 bases separated the two germline ends. Written as DNA, the CDR3 is TGTGCCAGCAGTTTAAAGCAGGGGGGGGCTAGCGAGCAGTACTTC. Amino acid sequence: CASSLKQGGASEQYF.

This clonotype has more than one count but fewer than ten. The J gene is TRBJ1-1, the V gene TRBV18; maybe TRBD1 (6 bases). Trimming removed 0 bases at V and 7 bases at J, with 27 bases between. The length of the CDR3 is 19 residues. Germline V gene sequence: CDR1 KGHSH, CDR2 LQKENI. The CDR3 DNA reads TGTGCCAGCTCACCACCGTTGGTTTACAGGGAGTGGGGGGATTATGAAGCTTTCTTT. Its translation: CASSPPLVYREWGDYEAFF.

The CDR3: CASSPQGRGEKLFF. DNA of the CDR3: TGTGCCAGCAGCCCCCAGGGGCGGGGTGAAAAACTGTTTTTT. This rearrangement joins TRBV12-3 or TRBV12-4 to TRBJ1-4, with D possibly matching TRBD1 (6 bases). The CDR3 consists of 14 residues. V lost 6 bases, J lost 7 bases, and 15 bases lay in between.

This chain uses TRBV9 with TRBJ2-7; 7 bases align to TRBD1. V was clipped by 3 bases and J by 4 bases; unmatched bases: 13. CDR1 SGDLS and CDR2 YYNGEE come from the germline V gene. CDR3 length: 16 amino acids. CDR3 amino acids: CASSGNERGQIYEQYF. DNA for the CDR3: TGTGCCAGCAGCGGGAACGAAAGGGGGCAGATATACGAGCAGTACTTC.

This clonotype was seen only a few times. This chain joins TRBV12-5 and TRBJ2-7; D is unclear. The CDR3 length is 10 residues. V lost 6 bases and J 6 bases, leaving 6 bases between the germline ends. The germline V gene encodes CDR1 LGHNT and CDR2 FRNRAP. CDR3 sequence: CASGWVEQYF. The CDR3 DNA is TGTGCTAGTGGCTGGGTCGAGCAGTACTTC.

This chain uses TRBV12-3 or TRBV12-4 with TRBJ2-1; the match to TRBD2 covers 11 bases. V lost 5 bases, J lost 8 bases, and 11 bases stayed unmatched. The CDR3 has 16 amino acids. CDR3: CASSPRLAGSPHEQFF. CDR3 DNA sequence: TGTGCCAGCAGTCCCAGACTAGCGGGGAGCCCCCATGAGCAGTTCTTC.

V gene TRBV2 combines with J gene TRBJ2-2, with 8 nucleotides matching TRBD1. The CDR3 is 15 amino acids. The trim removed 6 bases at V and 6 bases at J, leaving 9 bases unmatched. CDR1 is SNHLY, CDR2 FYNNEI, per germline. CDR3 in amino acids: CASRSTGGPAGELFF. CDR3 in DNA: TGTGCCAGCAGGAGCACAGGGGGGCCGGCCGGGGAGCTGTTTTTT.

This chain connects TRBV6-2 or TRBV6-3 to TRBJ2-3; D is tentatively TRBD1 or TRBD2 (5 bases each). This CDR3 contains 13 residues. The ends were cut back, 7 bases at V and 5 bases at J, with 13 bases in the middle. Germline assignment: CDR1 MNHEY and CDR2 SVGEGT. DNA of the CDR3: TGTGCCAGCACGGGACGCACTGTAGATACGCAGTATTTT. Protein: CASTGRTVDTQYF.

This clonotype occurred a few times. The chain is built from TRBV10-3 and TRBJ2-1, with a possible D match to TRBD1 (6 bases). Germline CDR1 and CDR2: ENHRY and SYGVKD. Trimming took off 0 bases at V and 11 bases at J, with 11 bases between the two ends. CDR3 length: 13 amino acids. As DNA, the CDR3 is TGTGCCATCAGTGAGTCCTTGCAGGGGCAGCAGTTCTTC. As protein: CAISESLQGQQFF.

This chain uses TRBV7-2 with TRBJ2-1; D is uncertain. The CDR3 spans 11 residues. Trimming removed 2 bases at V and 9 bases at J, with 5 bases between. The germline V gene has CDR1 SGHTA and CDR2 FQGNSA. The DNA of the CDR3 is TGTGCCAGCAGCTTAAATAGTGAGCAGTTCTTC. Its protein product is CASSLNSEQFF.

This clonotype was counted between two and nine times. This chain connects TRBV7-9 to TRBJ2-1, with D uncertain. The germline gives CDR1 SEHNR, CDR2 FQNEAQ (reference sequence). The CDR3 consists of 14 residues. Deletions cut 4 bases from V and 9 bases from J, with 16 bases between. CDR3 coding DNA: TGTGCCAGCAGCTCCCAGAATACTGTAGGTGAGCAGTTCTTC. It is translated as CASSSQNTVGEQFF.

The V call is TRBV7-8, the J call TRBJ2-2; D is unresolved. Looked up from germline, CDR1 is SGHVS and CDR2 is FQNEAQ. The CDR3 is 14 residues long. Trimming took 4 bases from V and 1 from J, leaving 7 bases between them. The CDR3 sequence: CASSYGVNTGELFF. CDR3 sequence (DNA): TGTGCCAGCAGCTACGGAGTGAACACCGGGGAGCTGTTTTTT.

This clonotype was counted only a few times. The V gene is TRBV7-9, the J gene TRBJ2-3; TRBD1 agrees at 10 bases. The CDR3 covers 16 residues. J lost 5 bases, V lost 4 bases, and 9 bases had no gene match. Per the germline V gene, CDR1 is SEHNR and CDR2 is FQNEAQ (reference sequence). In nucleotides, the CDR3 is TGTGCCAGCAGCTCCTACCGGGACAGGGGTTTAGATACGCAGTATTTT. Its translation: CASSSYRDRGLDTQYF.

V is TRBV20-1 and J is TRBJ2-3, with TRBD2 identical over 13 bases. In germline, CDR1 is DFQATT, CDR2 SNEGSKA (reference sequence). CDR3 size: 15 residues. Trimming removed 5 bases from V and 4 bases from J; junction bases left unmatched: 6. CDR3 coding DNA: TGCAGTGCTCTACCTGGACTAGCGGGGGCAGATACGCAGTATTTT. Protein: CSALPGLAGADTQYF.

The V and J genes are TRBV9 and TRBJ1-3; D remains ambiguous. V was trimmed by 4 bases and J by 0 bases, leaving 14 bases between them. Germline CDR1 reads SGDLS; CDR2 reads YYNGEE. This CDR3 contains 16 residues. In DNA form, the CDR3 reads TGTGCCAGCAGCTTTAGAGAGGGTTTCTCTGGAAACACCATATATTTT. Residues: CASSFREGFSGNTIYF.

This clonotype was recorded a few times. V is TRBV11-2 and J is TRBJ2-3; 8 nucleotides line up with TRBD2. The CDR3 has 15 amino acids. Germline CDR1 and CDR2: SGHAT and FQNNGV. Trimming at V came to 6 bases and at J to 4 bases, leaving 9 bases not matched to a gene. The CDR3 sequence: CASSNLAGLADTQYF. DNA for the CDR3: TGTGCCAGCAGTAATTTAGCGGGGCTGGCAGATACGCAGTATTTT.

This clonotype occurred a few times. The chain couples TRBV20-1 to TRBJ2-1; no reliable D call. The germline V gene encodes CDR1 DFQATT and CDR2 SNEGSKA (reference sequence). V lost 3 bases and J lost 0, with 6 bases in between. This CDR3 has 13 amino acids. The chain's CDR3 is CSARVTSYNEQFF. Here the CDR3 DNA reads TGCAGTGCTAGGGTTACCTCCTACAATGAGCAGTTCTTC.

This clonotype was seen only a few times. The chain links TRBV29-1 to TRBJ2-7; 12 bases fit TRBD2. The CDR3 runs 15 residues. Germline CDR1 is SQVTM and CDR2 is ANQGSEA. V was pared by 3 bases and J by 3 bases, with 6 bases of the junction left unmatched. Here the CDR3 reads CSVEGLAGGDYEQYF. The CDR3 DNA reads as TGCAGCGTTGAGGGCCTAGCGGGGGGGGACTACGAGCAGTACTTC.

The chain has TRBV30 and TRBJ1-4; 7 bases align to TRBD1. The germline V gene has CDR1 GTSNPN and CDR2 SVGIG (reference sequence). With 2 bases clipped from V and 8 bases from J, the junction kept 8 bases outside the gene matches. The CDR3 spans 14 residues. CDR3 nucleotides: TGTGCCTGGAGTACAGGGGTGCGGAGGGAAAAACTGTTTTTT. As protein: CAWSTGVRREKLFF.

In this sample, this clonotype turned up a few times. The chain uses TRBV6-2 or TRBV6-3 and TRBJ1-1, with D hard to call. This CDR3 region has 14 residues. Trimming cost V 0 bases and J 6 bases, with 11 bases left between them. Germline CDR1 MNHEY, CDR2 SVGEGT. The CDR3 here is CASSYSHSQAEAFF. The CDR3 region has the DNA TGTGCCAGCAGTTACTCGCACAGTCAGGCTGAAGCTTTCTTT.

The chain has TRBV27 and TRBJ1-1; D remains unclear. This CDR3 is 13 amino acids long. Germline V gene lookup returns CDR1 MNHEY and CDR2 SMNVEV (reference sequence). V gave up 9 bases and J gave up 6 bases, with 17 bases separating them. CDR3 nucleotide sequence: TGTGCCAGTCAACAAGGGCCTAATTCTGAAGCTTTCTTT. Its protein is CASQQGPNSEAFF.

V and J are TRBV4-2 and TRBJ2-7; D possibly matches TRBD1 or TRBD2 (6 bases each). Germline V gene lookup returns CDR1 LGHNA and CDR2 YNFKEQ. With 0 bases removed from V and 2 bases from J, the gap between germline ends came to 14 bases. The CDR3 extends over 16 amino acids. The CDR3 coding sequence is TGTGCCAGCAGCCAAGATCGGGGACGGGGGCCCTACGAGCAGTACTTC. Translation: CASSQDRGRGPYEQYF.

This clonotype was counted a few times. For the CDR3, the DNA is TGTGCCAGCAGCTTAGACCCGGGACAGCTAGCTTACGAGCAGTACTTC. Its protein product is CASSLDPGQLAYEQYF. The V call is TRBV7-6, the J call TRBJ2-7; 7 bases map to TRBD1. The CDR3 is made up of 16 amino acids. Germline V CDR1 and CDR2: SGHVS, FNYEAQ. The V gene end was trimmed by 1 base and the J gene end by 4 bases; junction bases not matched to a gene: 10. Combining the CDR3 with reference TRBV7-6 and TRBJ2-7 gives the whole variable domain GAGVSQSPRYKVTKRGQDVALRCDPISGHVSLYWYRQALGQGPEFLTYFNYEAQQDKSGLPNDRFSAERPEGSISTLTIQRTEQRDSAMYRCASSLDPGQLAYEQYFGPGTRLTVT.

V is TRBV27 and J is TRBJ2-5; possible D gene TRBD2, 5 bases. Germline V gives CDR1 MNHEY, CDR2 SMNVEV (reference sequence). This CDR3 comprises 15 residues. V lost 0 bases to trimming and J lost 5 bases, with 13 bases between them. The CDR3 spells CASSLSNDPGETQYF. As DNA, the CDR3 is TGTGCCAGCAGTTTATCGAACGACCCGGGGGAGACCCAGTACTTC.